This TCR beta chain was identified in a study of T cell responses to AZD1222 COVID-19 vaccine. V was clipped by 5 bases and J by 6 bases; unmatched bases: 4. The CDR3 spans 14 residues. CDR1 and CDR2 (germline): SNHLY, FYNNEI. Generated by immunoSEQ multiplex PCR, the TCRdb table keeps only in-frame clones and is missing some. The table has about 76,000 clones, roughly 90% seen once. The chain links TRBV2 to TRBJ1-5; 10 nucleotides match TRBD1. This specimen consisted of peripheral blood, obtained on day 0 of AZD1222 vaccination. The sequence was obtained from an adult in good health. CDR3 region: CASSSTGGTQPQHF. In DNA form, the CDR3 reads TGTGCCAGCAGTTCGACAGGGGGCACTCAGCCCCAGCATTTT. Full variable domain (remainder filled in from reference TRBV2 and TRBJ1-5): EPEVTQTPSHQVTQMGQEVILRCVPISNHLYFYWYRQILGQKVEFLVSFYNNEISEKSEIFDDQFSVERPDGSNFTLKIRSTKLEDSAMYFCASSSTGGTQPQHFGDGTRLSIL.